The 31 T cell receptor beta chains reported below all come from one sample, sequenced in a study of blood T cells in healthy people across ages. PCR was performed a second time for about 7 to 11 cycles using a sample-barcoded 5' primer and a J-beta primer mix. From the 5' RACE reads, TCRdb called clonotypes with MiXCR, one entry per CDR3 protein. The sample holds about 700,000 distinct CDR3 sequences; approximately 30% are singletons and the top ten take 15%. The sample taken for sequencing was blood. The receptors stem from an elderly woman in good health.

The chain links TRBV20-1 to TRBJ2-7; 15 bases match TRBD2. V shed 0 bases, J shed 2 bases, and the junction held 5 bases outside the gene matches. The length of the CDR3 is 17 residues. Per the germline V gene, CDR1 is DFQATT and CDR2 is SNEGSKA (reference sequence). This chain's CDR3 is CSARDRTSGRGTYEQYF. The CDR3 DNA follows: TGCAGTGCTAGAGACCGGACTAGCGGGAGGGGGACCTACGAGCAGTACTTC.

Many counts were recorded for this clonotype. This chain connects TRBV9 to TRBJ2-1; D is unclear. Trimming cost V 0 bases and J 3 bases, with 10 bases left between them. Looked up from germline, CDR1 is SGDLS and CDR2 is YYNGEE. This CDR3 region has 15 residues. The CDR3 loop reads CASSVGNRIYNEQFF. The CDR3 DNA sequence: TGTGCCAGCAGCGTAGGGAATAGAATCTACAATGAGCAGTTCTTC.

Turning to this clonotype: This may stem from a read error, because a much larger clone lies one nucleotide away. V gene TRBV5-5 combines with J gene TRBJ2-5; 7 nucleotides line up with TRBD2. The CDR3 totals 16 residues. Germline V gives CDR1 SGHKS, CDR2 YYEKEE (reference sequence). In nucleotides, the CDR3 is TGTGCCGGCAGCGGGGAGCCGGTGAGAGGAGGAGAGACCCAGTACTTC. Translation: CAGSGEPVRGGETQYF.

With respect to this clonotype: The junction departs from the called germline gene at one end, perhaps through a read error. The gene calls are TRBV4-2 and TRBJ1-2; TRBD1 aligns across 7 bases. Germline V CDR1 and CDR2: LGHNA, YNFKEQ. The CDR3 runs 14 residues. The CDR3 spells CAGSQDPDRDGYTF. CDR3 bases: TGTGCCGGCAGCCAAGATCCCGACAGGGATGGCTACACCTTC.

Concerning this clonotype itself: Just one base apart from a much larger clone, this may be a read error. V usage is TRBV3-1 and J usage is TRBJ2-3; D uncertain. CDR3 length equals 15 residues. In germline, CDR1 is LGHDT, CDR2 YNNKEL (reference sequence). This CDR3 reads CANSQGPLSTDTQYF. For the CDR3, the DNA is TGTGCCAACAGCCAAGGTCCCCTCAGCACAGATACGCAGTATTTT.

This clonotype was seen many times. J is TRBJ2-3 and V is TRBV2, with a tentative D call TRBD2 (6 bases). Looked up from germline, CDR1 is SNHLY and CDR2 is FYNNEI. This CDR3 has 15 residues. V dropped 8 bases and J dropped 0 bases, with 15 bases sitting between them. CDR3 nucleotide sequence: TGTGCCAGCCATCGGGAGCGGAAAAGCACAGATACGCAGTATTTT. Its protein is CASHRERKSTDTQYF.

This clonotype was observed a few times. The J gene is TRBJ2-2, the V gene TRBV7-2, with unresolved D. Between the trimmed V and J ends, which lost 6 bases and 7 bases, there was a span of 6 bases. The CDR3 spans 11 residues. Germline V lookup: CDR1 SGHTA, CDR2 FQGNSA. CDR3 sequence (DNA): TGTGCCAGCAGGTCGGGCGGGGAGCTGTTTTTT. It yields the protein CASRSGGELFF.

J is TRBJ2-5 and V is TRBV25-1, with D perhaps TRBD2 (5 bases). This CDR3 has 15 amino acids. Germline V gives CDR1 MGHDK, CDR2 SYGVNS. V lost 3 bases and J 4 bases, leaving 15 bases between the germline ends. The CDR3, as DNA: TGTGCCAGCAGTGACGGGTACGGACGGGGAGAGACCCAGTACTTC. Residues: CASSDGYGRGETQYF.

Ten or more counts support this clonotype. This chain joins TRBV5-1 and TRBJ2-1, with D uncertain. Germline V gives CDR1 SGHRS, CDR2 YFSETQ. This CDR3 has 13 amino acids. V gave up 3 bases and J gave up 5 bases, with 9 bases separating them. The CDR3, as DNA: TGCGCCAGCAGCTCCCTTCAAGACAATGAGCAGTTCTTC. It encodes CASSSLQDNEQFF.

The chain carries TRBV4-2 and TRBJ1-1, with TRBD1 as a possible D gene (6 bases). Trimming stripped 1 base from V and 3 bases from J, with 15 bases between. The germline gives CDR1 LGHNA, CDR2 YNFKEQ. The CDR3 runs 16 residues. In nucleotides, the CDR3 is TGTGCCAGCAGCCAAGGACTACAGGGAAAGGACACTGAAGCTTTCTTT. Its translation is CASSQGLQGKDTEAFF.

This clonotype was recorded at least ten times. The V and J genes are TRBV9 and TRBJ1-2; TRBD1 is a possible D gene (5 bases). The CDR3 extends over 12 amino acids. V lost 2 bases and J lost 5, with 7 bases in between. CDR1 SGDLS and CDR2 YYNGEE come from the germline V gene. The CDR3 DNA is TGTGCCAGCAGCGTTGACAGTTATGGCTACACCTTC. Its protein is CASSVDSYGYTF.

A few counts support this clonotype. V is TRBV29-1 and J is TRBJ2-7; 8 nucleotides agree with TRBD2. V shed 5 bases and J 7 bases; nucleotides not matched to a gene: 10. Per germline, CDR1 SQVTM and CDR2 ANQGSEA. The CDR3 extends over 13 amino acids. Here the CDR3 reads CSVQASGYNEQYF. As DNA, the CDR3 is TGCAGCGTTCAGGCTAGCGGGTACAATGAGCAGTACTTC.

This clonotype was observed once. The chain couples TRBV30 to TRBJ2-7; 8 bases match TRBD1. The V gene end was trimmed by 3 bases and the J gene end by 0 bases; junction bases not matched to a gene: 10. This CDR3 is built from 16 residues. Germline CDR1 is GTSNPN and CDR2 is SVGIG (reference sequence). The CDR3 nucleotides are TGTGCCTGGAGGCCTCCAGGACAGGGAAGCTCCTACGAGCAGTACTTC. Its protein is CAWRPPGQGSSYEQYF.

In its sample, this clonotype was seen many times. V is TRBV29-1 and J is TRBJ2-7, with 13 bases lining up with TRBD2. There are 14 residues in the CDR3. In germline, CDR1 is SQVTM, CDR2 ANQGSEA. The ends lost 6 bases at V and 2 bases at J; junction bases unmatched: 4. CDR3 DNA sequence: TGCAGCGTGCGGACTAGCGGGGGAACCTACGAGCAGTACTTC. Its protein is CSVRTSGGTYEQYF.

The chain joins TRBV5-1 to TRBJ2-3; no firm D call. Germline CDR1 and CDR2: SGHRS and YFSETQ. The CDR3 has 14 amino acids. Trimming cost V 0 bases and J 4 bases, with 9 bases left between them. Here the CDR3 DNA reads TGCGCCAGCAGCTTGGGGTCACGCGCAGATACGCAGTATTTT. It encodes CASSLGSRADTQYF.

Ten or more counts support this clonotype. This chain uses TRBV9 with TRBJ2-7, with 7 bases that match TRBD1. V gave up 4 bases and J gave up 6 bases; unmatched junction bases: 13. Per the germline V gene, CDR1 is SGDLS and CDR2 is YYNGEE. CDR3 length: 15 amino acids. CDR3 residues: CASSLTPGGSSEQYF. Written as DNA, the CDR3 is TGTGCCAGCAGCCTAACTCCAGGGGGTAGTTCCGAGCAGTACTTC.

The chain uses TRBV5-6 and TRBJ2-7; 8 bases map to TRBD1. Germline CDR1 reads SGHDT; CDR2 reads YYEEEE. The V and J ends lost 3 bases and 5 bases, in that order; junction bases with no gene match: 7. CDR3 length: 14 residues. CDR3 sequence: CASSSRQGSDEQYF. CDR3 coding DNA: TGTGCCAGCAGCTCCCGACAGGGGAGCGACGAGCAGTACTTC.

This clonotype was observed many times. The rearrangement uses TRBV10-2 and TRBJ1-2; D unresolved. Looked up from germline, CDR1 is WSHSY and CDR2 is SAAADI. The CDR3 runs to 13 residues. With 0 bases removed from V and 6 bases from J, the gap between germline ends came to 8 bases. In DNA, the CDR3 is TGCGCCAGCAGTGAGTCGCGTGGGAATGGCTACACCTTC. Encoded protein: CASSESRGNGYTF.

V usage is TRBV7-6 and J usage is TRBJ2-6, with TRBD2 as a possible D gene (6 bases). Trimming removed 0 bases at V and 13 bases at J, with 19 bases between. The CDR3 is made up of 16 amino acids. CDR1 SGHVS and CDR2 FNYEAQ come from the germline V gene. Here the CDR3 reads CASSLAGGVGLRVLTF. CDR3 bases: TGTGCCAGCAGCTTAGCTGGCGGGGTAGGATTACGGGTCCTGACTTTC.

The chain joins TRBV6-2 or TRBV6-3 to TRBJ2-4; a possible D gene is TRBD1 (6 bases). The J call may be faulty, since TRBJ2-7 better matches the DNA end. The V gene's germline CDR1 is MNHEY and CDR2 SVGEGT. This CDR3 contains 14 residues. The CDR3 loop is CASNNRVRLYEQYF. The CDR3, as DNA: TGTGCCAGCAACAACAGGGTTAGGCTCTACGAGCAGTACTTC.

For this clonotype: A clone one base away is much larger, so this may be a read error. V and J are TRBV12-3 or TRBV12-4 and TRBJ1-2; perhaps TRBD1 as D (6 bases). CDR3 size: 14 residues. Trimming removed 3 bases from V and 8 bases from J, with 16 bases in between. The CDR3: CASSFRRGASGYTF. The CDR3 DNA is TGTGCCAGCAGTTTTAGGCGGGGGGCAAGCGGCTACACCTTC.

This chain uses TRBV20-1 with TRBJ1-4; D gene ambiguous. This CDR3 contains 12 residues. Looked up from germline, CDR1 is DFQATT and CDR2 is SNEGSKA (reference sequence). V was cut by 4 bases and J by 7 bases, with 10 bases left in between. CDR3 nucleotides: TGCAGTGCTATTCGGGAGGGTGAAAAACTGTTTTTT. Encoded protein: CSAIREGEKLFF.

This clonotype was seen only a few times. V and J are TRBV29-1 and TRBJ1-1; 7 bases line up with TRBD1. Germline CDR1 and CDR2: SQVTM and ANQGSEA. The CDR3 has 14 amino acids. J gave up 0 bases and V 8 bases, and 9 bases lay outside the gene matches. CDR3 in amino acids: CSFSGGAMNTEAFF. The CDR3 coding sequence is TGCAGCTTCTCAGGGGGAGCTATGAACACTGAAGCTTTCTTT. The complete variable domain, with remaining parts taken from reference TRBV29-1 and TRBJ1-1, reads SAVISQKPSRDICQRGTSLTIQCQVDSQVTMMFWYRQQPGQSLTLIATANQGSEATYESGFVIDKFPISRPNLTFSTLTVSNMSPEDSSIYLCSFSGGAMNTEAFFGQGTRLTVV.

This clonotype appeared a few times. The junction shows a germline mismatch at one end, possibly a read error. The chain uses TRBV29-1 and TRBJ1-6, with 10 bases lining up with TRBD1. The CDR3 is made up of 15 amino acids. Germline V gene sequence: CDR1 SQVTM, CDR2 ANQGSEA. CDR3 in DNA: TGCGGCGTTCTTTTCGGGACAGGGGTCAATTCACCCCTCCACTTT. Translating it yields CGVLFGTGVNSPLHF.

This clonotype came up many times. CDR3 sequence: CATSEWGNEQFF. CDR3 DNA sequence: TGTGCCACCAGTGAGTGGGGCAATGAGCAGTTCTTC. The chain links TRBV24-1 to TRBJ2-1; D not certain. Germline loops: CDR1 KGHDR, CDR2 SFDVKD. V lost 4 bases to trimming and J lost 6 bases, with 6 bases between them. The CDR3 spans 12 residues.

This clonotype was detected ten times or more. The V and J genes are TRBV3-1 and TRBJ2-7; 12 bases align to TRBD1. V lost 3 bases, J lost 7 bases, and 7 bases stayed unmatched. The germline V gene encodes CDR1 LGHDT and CDR2 YNNKEL (reference sequence). The CDR3 loop spans 15 amino acids. CDR3 residues: CASSHAGTGGREQYF. Written as DNA, the CDR3 is TGTGCCAGCAGCCACGCCGGGACAGGGGGCAGGGAGCAGTACTTC.

At least ten counts were recorded for this clonotype. V is TRBV14 and J is TRBJ2-1, with D unresolved. The CDR3 contains 15 residues. Germline CDR1 is SGHDN and CDR2 is FVKESK. Trimming stripped 1 base from V and 5 bases from J, with 12 bases between. As DNA, the CDR3 is TGTGCCAGCAGCCAAGGGGCGCGGACGAACAATGAGCAGTTCTTC. Its translation is CASSQGARTNNEQFF.

Regarding this clonotype: At one end, the junction sequence differs from germline, possibly due to a read error. This sequence joins TRBV6-2 or TRBV6-3 and TRBJ2-5; TRBD2 aligns across 10 bases. The CDR3 has 18 amino acids. The germline CDR1 and CDR2 sequences are MNHEY and SVGEGT. CDR3 in DNA: TGTGCCGGCAGCCGTGAACTAGCGGGAAGGTTCCCCCAAGAGACCCAGTACTTC. It encodes CAGSRELAGRFPQETQYF.

This clonotype was recorded at least ten times. The genes are TRBV7-2 and TRBJ2-5; 11 bases line up with TRBD1. Germline CDR1 SGHTA, CDR2 FQGNSA. There are 15 residues in the CDR3. J lost 2 bases, V lost 3 bases, and 2 bases had no gene match. The chain's CDR3 is CASSFGDRGQETQYF. The CDR3 DNA reads TGTGCCAGCAGCTTCGGGGACAGGGGGCAAGAGACCCAGTACTTC.

The V and J genes are TRBV28 and TRBJ2-1; TRBD1 matches 7 bases. This CDR3 is built from 15 residues. V dropped 5 bases and J dropped 10; count of bases not matched to a gene: 14. Germline V CDR1 and CDR2: MDHEN, SYDVKM. In DNA form, the CDR3 reads TGTGCCAGCAGTCGACAGGGTGCCAGCTCCTACGAGCAGTTCTTC. This sequence encodes CASSRQGASSYEQFF. Full variable domain (outside the CDR3, taken from reference TRBV28 and TRBJ2-1): DVKVTQSSRYLVKRTGEKVFLECVQDMDHENMFWYRQDPGLGLRLIYFSYDVKMKEKGDIPEGYSVSREKKERFSLILESASTNQTSMYLCASSRQGASSYEQFFGPGTRLTVL.

Many counts were recorded for this clonotype. The chain links TRBV14 to TRBJ2-1, with 14 nucleotides matching TRBD2. Germline trimming cut 4 bases from V and 3 bases from J; bases unmatched to any gene: 14. The CDR3 is made up of 20 amino acids. The germline V gene encodes CDR1 SGHDN and CDR2 FVKESK. DNA for the CDR3: TGTGCCAGCAGCCTCCTTGGAGGCCTGACTAGCGGGGGGGTCTACAATGAGCAGTTCTTC. Residues: CASSLLGGLTSGGVYNEQFF.